A single sample is the source of the 19 T cell receptor beta chains below, sequenced in a study of blood T cell repertoires in COVID-19. Libraries were prepared by immunoSEQ multiplex PCR; TCRdb keeps only in-frame clonotypes and omits some of them. The sample lists roughly 380,000 clones, roughly 86% occurring once. Material for sequencing was PBMCs or T cells enriched from blood (not recorded which). These receptors originate from a woman aged 25 to 39 who had been exposed to COVID-19.

The J gene is TRBJ2-5, the V gene TRBV18; TRBD2 agrees at 7 bases. CDR1 and CDR2 from the germline V gene are KGHSH and LQKENI. The junction had 12 bases not matched to a gene; V was cut back by 2 bases and J by 9 bases. The CDR3 contains 15 residues. The DNA of the CDR3 is TGTGCCAGCTCACCAGACGTGTGCCTCGCGGGGGCCCAGTACTTC. Translating gives CASSPDVCLAGAQYF.

This rearrangement joins TRBV14 to TRBJ2-3, with 11 bases that match TRBD2. The germline CDR1 and CDR2 sequences are SGHDN and FVKESK. The length of the CDR3 is 16 residues. V dropped 3 bases and J dropped 5; count of bases not matched to a gene: 7. CDR3 DNA: TGTGCCAGCAGCCAGCCACTAGCGGGAGTGGAAGATACGCAGTATTTT. This codes for CASSQPLAGVEDTQYF.

This clone was detected only once. The chain joins TRBV28 to TRBJ2-4; possible D gene TRBD2, 5 bases. This CDR3 comprises 12 residues. Deletions cut 5 bases from V and 16 bases from J, with 18 bases between. Per the germline V gene, CDR1 is MDHEN and CDR2 is SYDVKM. The CDR3, as DNA: TGTGCCAGCAGTCACGATGACTACCCAACCTACTTC. Amino acids: CASSHDDYPTYF.

This clone was seen once. The chain has TRBV19 and TRBJ1-5, with 8 positions matching TRBD1. Germline V gene sequence: CDR1 LNHDA, CDR2 SQIVND (reference sequence). The CDR3 is 16 amino acids. With 5 bases clipped from V and 1 base from J, the junction kept 7 bases outside the gene matches. The chain's CDR3 is CASSSDRGGSNQPQHF. CDR3 nucleotide sequence: TGTGCCAGTAGTTCCGACAGGGGAGGCAGCAATCAGCCCCAGCATTTT. The full variable domain, its missing parts supplied by reference TRBV19 and TRBJ1-5, is DGGITQSPKYLFRKEGQNVTLSCEQNLNHDAMYWYRQDPGQGLRLIYYSQIVNDFQKGDIAEGYSVSREKKESFPLTVTSAQKNPTAFYLCASSSDRGGSNQPQHFGDGTRLSIL.

The chain employs TRBV28 and TRBJ2-1; 9 bases are shared with TRBD2. Germline V CDR1 and CDR2: MDHEN, SYDVKM. This CDR3 is 15 amino acids long. With 3 bases clipped from V and 6 bases from J, the junction kept 6 bases outside the gene matches. This CDR3 reads CASSFGGRALNEQFF. As DNA, the CDR3 is TGTGCCAGCAGTTTTGGCGGGAGGGCCCTCAATGAGCAGTTCTTC.

The CDR3 sequence is CASSEVGLAEQFF. As DNA, the CDR3 is TGTGCCAGCAGTGAGGTGGGACTAGCGGAGCAGTTCTTC. V gene TRBV6-1 combines with J gene TRBJ2-1, with 10 bases fitting TRBD2. In germline, CDR1 is MNHNS, CDR2 SASEGT. The V segment lost 3 bases and the J segment 10 bases; nucleotides outside the gene matches: 3. The CDR3 sequence is 13 residues long.

V and J are TRBV7-3 and TRBJ2-1; D remains ambiguous. The germline V gene has CDR1 SGHTA and CDR2 FQGTGA. Trimming took off 0 bases at V and 6 bases at J, with 9 bases between the two ends. This CDR3 comprises 14 residues. The CDR3 spells CASSLTVTRNEQFF. The CDR3 DNA reads as TGTGCCAGCAGCTTAACGGTAACACGCAATGAGCAGTTCTTC.

The chain has TRBV3-1 (or the pseudogene TRBV3-2) and TRBJ1-4, with D possibly matching TRBD1 (5 bases). This CDR3 contains 15 residues. Trimming stripped 4 bases from V and 2 bases from J, with 11 bases between. CDR1 and CDR2 from the germline V gene are LGHDT and YNNKEL (reference sequence). Here the CDR3 reads CASSPPGFTNEKLFF. CDR3 nucleotide sequence: TGTGCCAGCAGCCCCCCAGGGTTCACTAATGAAAAACTGTTTTTT.

This chain links TRBV7-8 with TRBJ2-1; the D gene is possibly TRBD2 (5 bases). V dropped 2 bases and J dropped 6 bases, with 17 bases sitting between them. The CDR3 covers 16 residues. Germline V gene lookup returns CDR1 SGHVS and CDR2 FQNEAQ. The CDR3 sequence is CASSLSAVRRSNEQFF. The CDR3 nucleotides read TGTGCCAGCAGCTTATCGGCGGTCCGGAGGAGCAATGAGCAGTTCTTC.

This clone occurred once. This chain connects TRBV3-1 (or the pseudogene TRBV3-2) to TRBJ2-5; D may be TRBD1 (6 bases). V was cut by 4 bases and J by 4 bases, with 13 bases left in between. CDR3 length: 14 amino acids. In germline, CDR1 is LGHDT, CDR2 YNNKEL (reference sequence). In DNA, the CDR3 is TGTGCCAGCAGCCTACAGGGACCTATAGAGACCCAGTACTTC. Protein: CASSLQGPIETQYF.

The V call is TRBV2, the J call TRBJ2-7; maybe TRBD2 (5 bases). Trimming removed 10 bases at V and 1 base at J, with 11 bases between. CDR3 size: 12 residues. Germline CDR1 is SNHLY and CDR2 is FYNNEI. The CDR3 here is CAMGDGSYEQYF. The CDR3 DNA is TGTGCCATGGGAGACGGTTCCTACGAGCAGTACTTC.

The DNA for the CDR3 is TGTGCCAGCAGCCGGACACTTAATATGGACTGGGGCTACACCTTC. It translates to CASSRTLNMDWGYTF. V usage is TRBV7-8 and J usage is TRBJ1-2, with a possible D match to TRBD1 (5 bases). V lost 5 bases and J 8 bases, leaving 21 bases between the germline ends. This CDR3 has 15 amino acids. Germline V lookup: CDR1 SGHVS, CDR2 FQNEAQ.

The gene calls are TRBV5-1 and TRBJ1-4; 11 bases are a match to TRBD1. J gave up 3 bases and V 4 bases, and 5 bases lay outside the gene matches. CDR1 is SGHRS, CDR2 YFSETQ, per germline. The CDR3 runs 16 residues. CDR3 residues: CASSLGQGASNEKLFF. DNA for the CDR3: TGCGCCAGCAGCCTTGGACAGGGGGCTTCTAATGAAAAACTGTTTTTT.

The chain couples TRBV9 to TRBJ2-7, with TRBD1 matching 8 bases. This CDR3 has 15 amino acids. Trimming removed 0 bases from V and 3 bases from J; junction bases left unmatched: 5. Germline-derived CDR1 and CDR2 are SGDLS and YYNGEE. The chain's CDR3 is CASSVVGDRFYEQYF. As DNA, the CDR3 is TGTGCCAGCAGCGTAGTTGGGGACAGGTTCTACGAGCAGTACTTC.

This clone was seen more than once but under ten times. The chain combines TRBV9 with TRBJ2-1, with 8 bases aligning to TRBD2. Germline CDR1 is SGDLS and CDR2 is YYNGEE. The CDR3 covers 16 residues. The V segment lost 0 bases and the J segment 7 bases; nucleotides outside the gene matches: 9. The CDR3: CASSVDAGGIKNEQFF. CDR3 bases: TGTGCCAGCAGCGTAGACGCGGGAGGCATTAAAAATGAGCAGTTCTTC.

The rearrangement links TRBV11-3 to TRBJ2-6, with D tentatively TRBD2 (5 bases). Germline CDR1 and CDR2: SGHNT and YENEEA. This CDR3 contains 16 residues. The V end was cut by 4 bases, the J end by 4 bases, with 14 bases between. The CDR3 sequence is CASSSWRVYGANVLTF. The CDR3 DNA follows: TGTGCCAGCAGCTCCTGGCGGGTTTACGGGGCCAACGTCCTGACTTTC.

The chain employs TRBV5-4 and TRBJ1-4; D ambiguous. Trimming left V 0 bases short and J 6 bases short, with 9 bases between. CDR1 is SGHNT, CDR2 YYREEE, per germline (reference sequence). The CDR3 spans 14 residues. DNA of the CDR3: TGTGCCAGCAGCTTGGGTCCAGGTGATGAAAAACTGTTTTTT. Protein product: CASSLGPGDEKLFF. Supplemented by reference TRBV5-4 and TRBJ1-4, the full variable domain reads ETGVTQSPTHLIKTRGQQVTLRCSSQSGHNTVSWYQQALGQGPQFIFQYYREEENGRGNFPPRFSGLQFPNYSSELNVNALELDDSALYLCASSLGPGDEKLFFGSGTQLSVL.

The chain is built from TRBV24-1 and TRBJ2-3, with 9 bases matching TRBD1. The germline V gene encodes CDR1 KGHDR and CDR2 SFDVKD. Trimming at V came to 1 base and at J to 5 bases, leaving 3 bases not matched to a gene. The CDR3 loop spans 15 amino acids. This CDR3 is CATSDLRQGGDTQYF. The CDR3 nucleotides read TGTGCCACCAGTGATTTACGACAGGGGGGAGATACGCAGTATTTT.

This clone was counted once. The gene calls are TRBV7-9 and TRBJ2-2, with D perhaps TRBD1 (5 bases). Deletions cut 3 bases from V and 7 bases from J, with 15 bases between. This CDR3 region has 15 residues. Germline CDR1 and CDR2: SEHNR and FQNEAQ (reference sequence). This CDR3 reads CASSFSKGADGELFF. The CDR3 DNA reads as TGTGCCAGCAGCTTCTCTAAAGGGGCGGACGGGGAGCTGTTTTTT. The full variable domain, in which reference TRBV7-9 and TRBJ2-2 provide the parts outside the CDR3, is DTGVSQNPRHKITKRGQNVTFRCDPISEHNRLYWYRQTLGQGPEFLTYFQNEAQLEKSRLLSDRFSAERPKGSFSTLEIQRTEQGDSAMYLCASSFSKGADGELFFGEGSRLTVL.